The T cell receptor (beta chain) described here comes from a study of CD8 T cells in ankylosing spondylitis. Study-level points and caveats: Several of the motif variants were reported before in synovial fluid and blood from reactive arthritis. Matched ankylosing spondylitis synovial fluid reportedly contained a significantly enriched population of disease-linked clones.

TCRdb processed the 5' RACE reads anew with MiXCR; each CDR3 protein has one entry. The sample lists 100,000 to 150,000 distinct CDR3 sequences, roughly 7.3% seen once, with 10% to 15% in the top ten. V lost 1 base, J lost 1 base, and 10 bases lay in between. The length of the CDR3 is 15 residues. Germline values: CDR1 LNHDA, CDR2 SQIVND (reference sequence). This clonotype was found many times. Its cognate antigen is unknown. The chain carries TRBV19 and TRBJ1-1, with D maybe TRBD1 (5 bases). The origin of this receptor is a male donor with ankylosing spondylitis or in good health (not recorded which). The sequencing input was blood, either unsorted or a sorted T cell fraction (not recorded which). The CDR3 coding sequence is TGTGCCAGTAGTATAGGTCGGACAAAGAACACTGAAGCTTTCTTT. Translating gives CASSIGRTKNTEAFF.